This T cell receptor beta chain comes out of a study of response to subunit inactivated influenza vaccine. This CDR3 comprises 16 residues. The germline V gene encodes CDR1 SGHDN and CDR2 FVKESK. Trimming took off 3 bases at V and 7 bases at J, with 21 bases between the two ends. TCRdb called the RT-PCR reads again in MiXCR, with one record for every CDR3 protein. The sample gives about 650,000 distinct CDR3 sequences, around 13% of which show up once; 7.6% is in the top ten. In this sample, this clonotype turned up a few times. The chain is built from TRBV14 and TRBJ1-1; D may be TRBD1 (6 bases). The source is a man between 45 and 60 years old who received an inactivated influenza vaccine. This material consisted of PBMCs from blood, taken less than 15 days before vaccination. CDR3 region: CASSQIGGDGRGEAFF. The DNA for the CDR3 is TGTGCCAGCAGCCAGATCGGGGGCGATGGGCGCGGTGAAGCTTTCTTT.